This T cell receptor beta chain was found in a study of blood T cell repertoires in COVID-19. For the study at large: COVID-19 samples from acute and convalescent phases originated in the United States, Italy and Spain. The cDNA or gDNA used as material had been derived from T cells, B-cell-depleted T cells, or PBMCs.

Per the original methods: Amplification from reference gene primers served as the basis for estimated nucleated cell counts. Profiled with immunoSEQ multiplex PCR; TCRdb holds only in-frame clones, not every one. V, J and clone size reflect that table, while D and trimming were determined from the DNA. In the table there are about 190,000 clones, roughly 84% of which are singletons. The source of this sequence is an elderly woman with acute or convalescent COVID-19. The specimen was peripheral blood.

In DNA, the CDR3 is TGTGCCAGCAGCCAAGAGGCAGGGGGCGGCTACACCTTC. Its translation: CASSQEAGGGYTF. The chain employs TRBV3-1 (or the pseudogene TRBV3-2) and TRBJ1-2; 8 positions match TRBD1. The junction had 2 bases not matched to a gene; V was cut back by 0 bases and J by 8 bases. This CDR3 region has 13 residues. Germline values: CDR1 LGHDT, CDR2 YNNKEL (reference sequence).